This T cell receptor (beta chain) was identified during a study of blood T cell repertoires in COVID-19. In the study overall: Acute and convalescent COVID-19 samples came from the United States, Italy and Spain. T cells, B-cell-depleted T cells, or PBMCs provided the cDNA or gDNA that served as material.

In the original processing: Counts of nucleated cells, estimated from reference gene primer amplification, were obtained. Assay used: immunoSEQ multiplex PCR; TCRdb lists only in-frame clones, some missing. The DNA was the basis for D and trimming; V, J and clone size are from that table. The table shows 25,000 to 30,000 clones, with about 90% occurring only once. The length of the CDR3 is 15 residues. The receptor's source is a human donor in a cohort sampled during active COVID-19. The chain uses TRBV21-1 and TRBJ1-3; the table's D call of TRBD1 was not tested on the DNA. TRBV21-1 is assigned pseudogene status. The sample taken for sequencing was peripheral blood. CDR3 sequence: CASSKGPIMANTIYF. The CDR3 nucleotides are TGTGCCAGCAGCAAAGGTCCAATAATGGCAAACACCATATATTTT.